This TCR beta chain is drawn from a study of blood T cell repertoires in COVID-19. Turning to the study itself: Acute and convalescent COVID-19 samples came from the United States, Italy and Spain. Sources were T cells, B-cell-depleted T cells, or PBMCs; the material itself was cDNA or gDNA.

Each exposed participant met a COVID-19 case in the 2 weeks preceding study entry. The junction had 2 bases not matched to a gene; V was cut back by 4 bases and J by 2 bases. The CDR3 is made up of 15 amino acids. CDR1 and CDR2 (germline): PRHDT, FYEKMQ (reference sequence). Repertoires were generated with immunoSEQ multiplex PCR, while TCRdb's copy carries only in-frame clones and drops some. The sample records some 190,000 clones, 80% being singletons. A single count supports this clone. This chain joins TRBV13 and TRBJ2-5; 12 bases fit TRBD2. The sequence was obtained from a man in his 60s who had been exposed to COVID-19. Sequenced: PBMCs or T cells enriched from blood (not recorded which). CDR3 protein: CASSSGLAGQETQYF. The CDR3 coding sequence is TGTGCCAGCAGCTCAGGACTAGCGGGACAAGAGACCCAGTACTTC.